These 10 T cell receptor beta chains share one sample of origin, sequenced in a study of response to subunit inactivated influenza vaccine. From the RT-PCR reads, TCRdb called clonotypes with MiXCR, one entry per CDR3 protein. This table holds 490,000 or so distinct CDR3 sequences, less than 10% found once. Sequencing used PBMCs from blood, obtained less than 30 months after vaccination. The source is a man between 45 and 75 years old who received an inactivated influenza vaccine.

CDR3 sequence: CASSLTPTGGRAGELFF. In DNA, the CDR3 is TGTGCCAGCAGCCTCACGCCTACAGGGGGTAGGGCCGGGGAGCTGTTTTTT. The chain recombines TRBV5-5 with TRBJ2-2, with 8 positions matching TRBD1. J gave up 6 bases and V 4 bases, and 14 bases lay outside the gene matches. The germline V gene encodes CDR1 SGHKS and CDR2 YYEKEE (reference sequence). The CDR3 is made up of 17 amino acids. The full variable domain, with the rest looked up from reference TRBV5-5 and TRBJ2-2, is DAGVTQSPTHLIKTRGQQVTLRCSPISGHKSVSWYQQVLGQGPQFIFQYYEKEERGRGNFPDRFSARQFPNYSSELNVNALLLGDSALYLCASSLTPTGGRAGELFFGEGSRLTVL.

This clonotype showed up many times. This rearrangement joins TRBV7-6 to TRBJ2-1, with D perhaps matching TRBD2 (6 bases). Looked up from germline, CDR1 is SGHVS and CDR2 is FNYEAQ. Trimming cost V 5 bases and J 5 bases, with 25 bases left between them. There are 18 residues in the CDR3. CDR3: CASSLPGGRLSLHNEQFF. The CDR3 bases are TGTGCCAGCAGCCTGCCCGGGGGTAGGCTAAGCTTACACAATGAGCAGTTCTTC.

This CDR3 is CASSLEGGGAGYNEQFF. For the CDR3, the DNA is TGCGCCAGCAGCCTAGAAGGCGGGGGGGCTGGATACAATGAGCAGTTCTTC. The chain combines TRBV4-3 with TRBJ2-1, with TRBD2 matching over 9 bases. Germline CDR1 reads LGHNA; CDR2 reads YSLEER. Germline trimming cut 4 bases from V and 4 bases from J; bases unmatched to any gene: 11. The CDR3 spans 17 residues.

The V call is TRBV20-1, the J call TRBJ2-1, with TRBD1 matching 8 bases. There are 15 residues in the CDR3. CDR1 is DFQATT, CDR2 SNEGSKA, per germline (reference sequence). Trimming cost V 5 bases and J 9 bases; bases outside gene matches: 15. The CDR3 sequence: CSAGRIQGEYSEQFF. CDR3 nucleotide sequence: TGCAGTGCTGGAAGAATACAGGGGGAGTATAGTGAGCAGTTCTTC.

This clonotype was counted a few times. V and J are TRBV7-9 and TRBJ1-2; tentative D call: TRBD1 (6 bases). The CDR3 is 17 residues long. The V end was cut by 5 bases, the J end by 4 bases, with 23 bases between. In germline, CDR1 is SEHNR, CDR2 FQNEAQ (reference sequence). CDR3 region: CASSVGGSAGQSYGYTF. CDR3 coding DNA: TGTGCCAGCAGCGTAGGGGGTTCCGCGGGGCAGAGCTATGGCTACACCTTC.

There are many counts of this clonotype. The V call is TRBV4-3, the J call TRBJ2-1; D is unclear. The germline V and J ends were trimmed by 0 bases and 8 bases, with 8 bases remaining between them. Germline CDR1 reads LGHNA; CDR2 reads YSLEER. This CDR3 has 13 amino acids. CDR3 sequence: CASSQDRPYEQFF. CDR3 sequence (DNA): TGCGCCAGCAGCCAAGATCGCCCTTATGAGCAGTTCTTC.

This clonotype was detected ten times or more. This chain connects TRBV3-1 to TRBJ1-3; no reliable D call. Looked up from germline, CDR1 is LGHDT and CDR2 is YNNKEL (reference sequence). Between the trimmed V and J ends, which lost 1 base and 4 bases, there was a span of 2 bases. This CDR3 has 12 amino acids. CDR3 sequence: CASSQGGNTIYF. In DNA, the CDR3 is TGTGCCAGCAGCCAAGGGGGAAACACCATATATTTT.

The count of this clonotype is one. V is TRBV27 and J is TRBJ2-3; 7 positions match TRBD1. This CDR3 spans 12 amino acids. CDR1 is MNHEY and CDR2 is SMNVEV in the germline V gene (reference sequence). V was pared by 8 bases and J by 6 bases, with 5 bases of the junction left unmatched. The CDR3 region is CASGGRGDTQYF. Written as DNA, the CDR3 is TGTGCCAGCGGCGGCAGGGGGGATACGCAGTATTTT.

This clonotype has a count of ten or more. The chain joins TRBV20-1 to TRBJ2-7; D gene unclear. The CDR3 is 11 residues long. Germline CDR1 DFQATT, CDR2 SNEGSKA (reference sequence). Trimming removed 7 bases at V and 3 bases at J, with 10 bases between. As DNA, the CDR3 is TGCAGTGGTCACTGGCACTACGAGCAGTACTTC. Amino acid sequence: CSGHWHYEQYF.

As for this clonotype: A much more abundant neighbour one base away suggests this may be a read error. The chain joins TRBV20-1 to TRBJ2-5, with D possibly TRBD1 on 6 matching bases. Germline assignment: CDR1 DFQATT and CDR2 SNEGSKA (reference sequence). This CDR3 region has 13 residues. CDR3 in amino acids: CCARTVGGRTQYF. CDR3 in DNA: TGCTGTGCTAGGACAGTAGGCGGGCGGACCCAGTACTTC.